This entry concerns a single T cell receptor (beta chain). What it recognizes is unknown. Specified time point: patch test 1, 2 weeks after DPC sensitization. As to treatment: therapeutic diphenylcyclopropenone sensitization with weekly scalp DPC. The data originate from a study of human T cells and chemical hapten exposure. Study context: The patients were mostly female; they had alopecia areata, totalis or universalis.

TCRdb called the RACE reads again in MiXCR, with one record for every CDR3 protein. This sample has 84,000 or so distinct CDR3 sequences, with roughly 10% found just once. Study-wide results and caveats: Counts of expanded TCRs (at PT1) showed a positive correlation with patch test score.

Germline V gives CDR1 LGHDT, CDR2 YNNKEL (reference sequence). CDR3 length: 15 amino acids. V was clipped by 1 base and J by 6 bases; unmatched bases: 7. Sequenced material: whole blood, taken in connection with sensitization to the hapten diphenylcyclopropenone (DPC). The rearrangement links TRBV3-1 to TRBJ2-3; the match to TRBD2 covers 7 bases. The source of this sequence is a man aged 35-49 years with alopecia areata. Some clones in this sample may be carry-over from other donors' samples. CDR3 nucleotides: TGTGCCAGCAGCCAAGGGAGACTAGCTTGGGATACGCAGTATTTT. Its protein product is CASSQGRLAWDTQYF.